Following are 8 T cell receptor beta chains from one sample sequenced in a study of shared clonotypes between healthy human individuals. The naive CD8 fraction comprised CD45RO-negative cells positively selected for CCR7 and excluded terminally differentiated effector memory CD45RA+ cells. TCRdb's copy holds only in-frame clones and misses some; the assay was immunoSEQ multiplex PCR. The sample has 760,000 or so clones, approximately 96% seen once; the top ten hold approximately 0.2%. Source material: naive CD8+ T cells sorted from blood. These TCRs come from a man aged 30-40 years in good health.

The V call is TRBV27, the J call TRBJ2-1, with D possibly TRBD2 on 5 matching bases. CDR1 is MNHEY, CDR2 SMNVEV, per germline (reference sequence). The CDR3 has 14 amino acids. V lost 0 bases, J lost 3 bases, and 6 bases lay in between. The CDR3: CASSLSLDYNEQFF. In nucleotides, the CDR3 is TGTGCCAGCAGTTTATCACTAGACTACAATGAGCAGTTCTTC.

CDR3 protein: CASSLGLADYTDTQYF. The CDR3 nucleotides read TGTGCCAGCAGCTTAGGACTAGCGGACTACACAGATACGCAGTATTTT. This sequence joins TRBV7-9 and TRBJ2-3; 9 bases match TRBD2. The germline gives CDR1 SEHNR, CDR2 FQNEAQ (reference sequence). V trimming: 1 base; J trimming: 2 bases; junction bases outside the gene matches: 4. There are 16 residues in the CDR3. Looking up the rest from reference TRBV7-9 and TRBJ2-3 gives the full variable domain: DTGVSQNPRHKITKRGQNVTFRCDPISEHNRLYWYRQTLGQGPEFLTYFQNEAQLEKSRLLSDRFSAERPKGSFSTLEIQRTEQGDSAMYLCASSLGLADYTDTQYFGPGTRLTVL.

The chain combines TRBV7-9 with TRBJ1-4; a weak D match, TRBD1 (5 bases). V lost 6 bases and J 5 bases, leaving 13 bases between the germline ends. The CDR3 length is 14 residues. In germline, CDR1 is SEHNR, CDR2 FQNEAQ (reference sequence). The chain's CDR3 is CASRPEGQNEKLFF. The CDR3 coding sequence is TGTGCCAGCAGACCCGAGGGGCAAAATGAAAAACTGTTTTTT.

V gene TRBV25-1 combines with J gene TRBJ2-4; 15 bases map to TRBD2. The CDR3 extends over 16 amino acids. V shed 1 base, J shed 8 bases, and the junction held 3 bases outside the gene matches. CDR1 is MGHDK, CDR2 SYGVNS, per germline. In DNA form, the CDR3 reads TGTGCCAGCAGTGAATGGACTAGCGGGAGGGAGGACATTCAGTACTTC. It translates to CASSEWTSGREDIQYF.

This chain uses TRBV4-1 with TRBJ1-4; D might be TRBD1 (5 bases). CDR3 length: 13 amino acids. V lost 4 bases and J 7 bases, leaving 10 bases between the germline ends. CDR1 is MGHRA, CDR2 YSYEKL, per germline. CDR3 coding DNA: TGCGCCAGCAGCCCGGCGGGGCTTGAAAAACTGTTTTTT. It is translated as CASSPAGLEKLFF.

This sequence joins TRBV4-3 and TRBJ1-4; D uncertain. CDR1 is LGHNA, CDR2 YSLEER, per germline. Trimming took off 0 bases at V and 2 bases at J, with 10 bases between the two ends. The CDR3 sequence is 16 residues long. The CDR3 DNA reads TGCGCCAGCAGCCAAGATCTCTCGGCGACTAATGAAAAACTGTTTTTT. Translating it yields CASSQDLSATNEKLFF.

The chain has TRBV4-1 and TRBJ2-1, with D unclear. The ends were cut back, 1 base at V and 7 bases at J, with 5 bases in the middle. The germline V gene has CDR1 MGHRA and CDR2 YSYEKL. CDR3 length: 12 residues. CDR3 in DNA: TGCGCCAGCAGCCAAGTAGAAAATGAGCAGTTCTTC. Translating it yields CASSQVENEQFF.

V usage is TRBV7-9 and J usage is TRBJ1-2; 7 bases map to TRBD1. The CDR3 contains 15 residues. Losses at the gene ends were 5 bases for V and 2 bases for J; bases not matched to a gene: 8. Looked up from germline, CDR1 is SEHNR and CDR2 is FQNEAQ (reference sequence). CDR3 region: CASSPPDRANYGYTF. The CDR3 bases are TGTGCCAGCAGCCCCCCAGACAGGGCGAACTATGGCTACACCTTC.